This T cell receptor (beta chain) was sequenced for a study of blood T cell repertoires in COVID-19. Sequencing was performed with immunoSEQ multiplex PCR; in TCRdb, only in-frame clones are kept and a portion is missing. Among around 210,000 clones listed, around 80% were seen once. Between the trimmed V and J ends, which lost 3 bases and 0 bases, there was a span of 9 bases. Germline V gives CDR1 KGHSH, CDR2 LQKENI. The CDR3 totals 15 residues. The chain employs TRBV18 and TRBJ1-3; D remains ambiguous. The sequenced sample was peripheral blood. The receptor was derived from a woman of 80 years or more with COVID-19, enrolled during active disease. CDR3 region: CASSPGQNSGNTIYF. CDR3 nucleotides: TGTGCCAGCTCACCTGGCCAGAACTCTGGAAACACCATATATTTT.